The sequence of this T cell receptor beta chain was determined in a study of blood T cell repertoires in COVID-19. Study summary: Specimens from acute and convalescent COVID-19 originated in the United States, Italy and Spain. PBMCs, B-cell-depleted T cells, or T cells were the source of the cDNA or gDNA that made up the material.

As originally analysed: Scientists estimated how many nucleated cells there were by amplifying reference gene primers. Sequenced by immunoSEQ multiplex PCR; TCRdb stores in-frame clones only, minus some. The DNA was the basis for D and trimming; V, J and clone size are from that table. The data contain more than 150,000 clones, roughly 79% of them seen just once; the ten biggest clones take up 10% to 15%. Seattle's enrolled individuals joined amid active infection and were then monitored longitudinally. The CDR3 totals 15 residues. Germline CDR1 and CDR2: SNHLY and FYNNEI. The ends lost 1 base at V and 5 bases at J; junction bases unmatched: 4.

The chain is built from TRBV2 and TRBJ2-5; 10 positions agree with TRBD2. The source material was peripheral blood. This TCR was recovered from a woman of 80 years or more with COVID-19, enrolled during active disease. In DNA form, the CDR3 reads TGTGCCAGCAGTGAAGGGCTAGCGGGAGATGAGACCCAGTACTTC. Translation gives CASSEGLAGDETQYF.